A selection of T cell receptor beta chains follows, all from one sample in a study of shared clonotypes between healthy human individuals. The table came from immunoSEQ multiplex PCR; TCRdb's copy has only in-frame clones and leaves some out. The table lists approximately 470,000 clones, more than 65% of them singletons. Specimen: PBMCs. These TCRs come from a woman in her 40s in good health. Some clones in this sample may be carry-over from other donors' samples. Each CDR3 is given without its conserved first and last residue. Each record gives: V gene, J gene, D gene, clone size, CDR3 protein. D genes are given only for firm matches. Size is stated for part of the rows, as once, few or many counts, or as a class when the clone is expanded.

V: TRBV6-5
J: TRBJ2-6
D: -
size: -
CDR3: ASSYYAGHGANVLT

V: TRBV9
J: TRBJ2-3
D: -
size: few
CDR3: ASSVERQRNTDTQY

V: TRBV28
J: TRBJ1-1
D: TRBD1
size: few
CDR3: ASSFEQGANTEAF

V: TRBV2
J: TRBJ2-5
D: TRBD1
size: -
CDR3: ASSGDRGGGETQY

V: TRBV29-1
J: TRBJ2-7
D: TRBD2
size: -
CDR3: SVAGSSYEQY

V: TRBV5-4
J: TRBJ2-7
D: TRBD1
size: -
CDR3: ASSFGDRDYEQY

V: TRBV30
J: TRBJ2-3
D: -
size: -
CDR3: AWRVRGTDTQY

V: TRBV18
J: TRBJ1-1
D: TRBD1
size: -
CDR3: ASSPRQGVGALNTEAF

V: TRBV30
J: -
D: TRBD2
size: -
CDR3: AWMLPPGLAGGPPNYEQY

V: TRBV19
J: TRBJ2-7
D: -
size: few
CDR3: ASSIEVLTSGHEQY

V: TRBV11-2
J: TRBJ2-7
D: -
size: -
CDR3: ASSLAHSSYEQY

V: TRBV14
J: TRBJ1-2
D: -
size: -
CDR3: ASSQDRDSAGYT

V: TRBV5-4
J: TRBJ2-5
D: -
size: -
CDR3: ASTRDYSYQETQY

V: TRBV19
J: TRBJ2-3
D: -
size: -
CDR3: ASRRQGTDTQY